The T cell receptor beta chain described here comes from a study of Ad26.COV2.S vaccination and SARS-CoV-2 variants. Assay used: immunoSEQ multiplex PCR; TCRdb lists only in-frame clones, some missing. This sample carries over 85,000 clones, 60% to 85% of them seen once, and the ten largest clones take 15% to 20%. Trimming removed 0 bases at V and 3 bases at J, with 8 bases between. The V gene's germline CDR1 is SGDLS and CDR2 YYNGEE. The CDR3 contains 14 residues. The specimen comprised peripheral blood, sampled after recovery from COVID-19. This sequence was found in a human donor who had recovered from COVID-19. The gene calls are TRBV9 and TRBJ2-3; D is unresolved. The chain's CDR3 is CASSVGHGTDTQYF. The CDR3 DNA is TGTGCCAGCAGCGTAGGACACGGGACAGATACGCAGTATTTT.